These 32 T cell receptor beta chains were all obtained from the same sample, sequenced in a study of shared clonotypes between healthy human individuals. Assay: immunoSEQ multiplex PCR; the TCRdb copy retains only in-frame clones and omits some. This repertoire shows around 510,000 clones, around 76% found once; its top ten account for 9.5% to 15%. Sequenced: PBMCs. These receptors originate from a woman in her thirties or forties in good health. Some clones in this sample may be carry-over from other donors' samples.

V and J are TRBV29-1 and TRBJ2-4; D is uncertain. V lost 3 bases, J lost 4 bases, and 4 bases lay in between. CDR3 length equals 11 residues. Germline V gene lookup returns CDR1 SQVTM and CDR2 ANQGSEA. CDR3 loop: CSVERKNIQYF. CDR3 DNA: TGCAGCGTTGAGAGAAAAAACATTCAGTACTTC.

This clone appeared once. The chain is built from TRBV30 and TRBJ1-4; D not resolved. The CDR3 sequence is 14 residues long. Trimming shortened V by 5 bases and J by 0 bases, and 10 bases separated the two germline ends. CDR1 is GTSNPN, CDR2 SVGIG, per germline (reference sequence). The DNA for the CDR3 is TGTGCCTGGGGACCCGGCTCAACTAATGAAAAACTGTTTTTT. Its protein product is CAWGPGSTNEKLFF.

This clone was counted a single time. The V call is TRBV5-1, the J call TRBJ2-3; 7 bases line up with TRBD1. Looked up from germline, CDR1 is SGHRS and CDR2 is YFSETQ. With 0 bases clipped from V and 8 bases from J, the junction kept 3 bases outside the gene matches. This CDR3 region has 13 residues. CDR3 sequence: CASSLGPGGTQYF. The CDR3 DNA reads as TGCGCCAGCAGCTTGGGGCCAGGGGGTACGCAGTATTTT.

The chain has TRBV6-6 and TRBJ2-1, with 9 bases aligning to TRBD1. The CDR3 is 15 residues long. Losses at the gene ends were 4 bases for V and 4 bases for J; bases not matched to a gene: 5. The germline gives CDR1 MNHNY, CDR2 SVGAGI (reference sequence). The CDR3 DNA reads as TGTGCCAGCAGTTCTCGACAGGGGGGGTACAATGAGCAGTTCTTC. Protein product: CASSSRQGGYNEQFF.

With respect to this clone: Other DNA sequences in this specimen translate into the identical CDR3. The chain has TRBV5-1 and TRBJ2-3; D might be TRBD2 (5 bases). V shed 0 bases and J shed 2 bases, with 10 bases lying between them. Germline V gives CDR1 SGHRS, CDR2 YFSETQ. CDR3 length equals 15 residues. The CDR3 DNA reads TGCGCCAGCAGCTTGGTCCCGGGATCCACAGATACGCAGTATTTT. Translating gives CASSLVPGSTDTQYF.

This clone was detected only a few times. The rearrangement uses TRBV28 and TRBJ2-7; D is possibly TRBD1 or TRBD2 (6 bases each). Germline CDR1 is MDHEN and CDR2 is SYDVKM. The CDR3 consists of 15 residues. Between the trimmed V and J ends, which lost 8 bases and 0 bases, there was a span of 17 bases. The CDR3 nucleotides read TGTGCCAGCGGGCCCGGGGGCAGGACCTCCTACGAGCAGTACTTC. It is translated as CASGPGGRTSYEQYF.

The chain has TRBV10-3 and TRBJ1-5; D is perhaps TRBD1 (5 bases). CDR3 size: 18 residues. Trimming took off 0 bases at V and 1 base at J, with 16 bases between the two ends. Germline loops: CDR1 ENHRY, CDR2 SYGVKD. The CDR3 is CAISESFEFGGSNQPQHF. CDR3 nucleotides: TGTGCCATCAGTGAGTCGTTCGAATTTGGGGGAAGCAATCAGCCCCAGCATTTT.

In the case of this clone: This sample also contains other DNA sequences that code for the same CDR3. This rearrangement joins TRBV2 to TRBJ2-7; D uncertain. V was clipped by 8 bases and J by 2 bases, with 4 bases between them. The CDR3 totals 10 residues. Germline CDR1 SNHLY, CDR2 FYNNEI. The CDR3 DNA reads TGTGCCAGCGGTACCTACGAGCAGTACTTC. This codes for CASGTYEQYF.

The chain joins TRBV11-2 to TRBJ2-7, with 9 positions matching TRBD1. CDR3 size: 15 residues. CDR1 and CDR2 from the germline V gene are SGHAT and FQNNGV. V lost 4 bases to trimming and J lost 3 bases; unmatched junction nucleotides: 7. CDR3 DNA sequence: TGTGCCAGCAGCTCAATACAGGGGGCAAGCTACGAGCAGTACTTC. Its protein is CASSSIQGASYEQYF.

The genes are TRBV27 and TRBJ2-1, with 9 bases matching TRBD2. J was trimmed by 0 bases and V by 9 bases; bases with no gene match: 3. Germline V CDR1 and CDR2: MNHEY, SMNVEV (reference sequence). The CDR3 has 14 residues. DNA for the CDR3: TGTGCCAGTAGTAGCGGGAGCTCCTACAATGAGCAGTTCTTC. Translating it yields CASSSGSSYNEQFF.

As concerns this clone: A clone one base away is much larger, so this may be a read error. The CDR3 region has the DNA TGTGCCAGCAGCTTGTGGACTAGCGGGCACCCGAACACCGGGGAGCTGTCTTTT. Protein product: CASSLWTSGHPNTGELSF. The chain is built from TRBV5-6 and TRBJ2-2, with TRBD2 matching 11 bases. CDR1 and CDR2 from the germline V gene are SGHDT and YYEEEE. The CDR3 is made up of 18 amino acids.

A single count supports this clone. The chain joins TRBV30 to TRBJ2-6, with 7 positions matching TRBD1. The germline V gene has CDR1 GTSNPN and CDR2 SVGIG (reference sequence). The CDR3 extends over 14 amino acids. The V gene end was trimmed by 5 bases and the J gene end by 1 base; junction bases not matched to a gene: 2. For the CDR3, the DNA is TGTGCCTGGGAGACAGGGTCTGGGGCCAACGTCCTGACTTTC. As protein: CAWETGSGANVLTF. The full variable domain, in which reference TRBV30 and TRBJ2-6 provide the parts outside the CDR3, is SQTIHQWPATLVQPVGSPLSLECTVEGTSNPNLYWYRQAAGRGLQLLFYSVGIGQISSEVPQNLSASRPQDRQFILSSKKLLLSDSGFYLCAWETGSGANVLTFGAGSRLTVL.

This chain connects TRBV19 to TRBJ2-2; possibly TRBD1 for D (5 bases). Trimming took 3 bases from V and 6 from J, leaving 14 bases between them. Looked up from germline, CDR1 is LNHDA and CDR2 is SQIVND (reference sequence). The CDR3 has 15 residues. This CDR3 reads CASSMGQGSAGELFF. The CDR3 DNA reads TGTGCCAGTAGTATGGGGCAGGGATCGGCCGGGGAGCTGTTTTTT.

Concerning this clone itself: One base away lies a much larger clone, so this may be a sequencing read error. This same CDR3 is encoded by further DNA sequences in the sample. The gene calls are TRBV2 and TRBJ2-5; D is unresolved. CDR1 is SNHLY and CDR2 is FYNNEI in the germline V gene. This CDR3 region has 14 residues. The V end was cut by 2 bases, the J end by 2 bases, with 9 bases between. CDR3 coding DNA: TGTGCCAGCAGTGAATTGGACGTTCAAGAGACCCAGTACTTC. It translates to CASSELDVQETQYF.

J is TRBJ1-2 and V is TRBV18, with 7 bases that match TRBD1. Germline V gives CDR1 KGHSH, CDR2 LQKENI. V was clipped by 5 bases and J by 4 bases; unmatched bases: 13. The CDR3 runs 16 residues. CDR3 nucleotides: TGTGCCAGCTCAAAAAAGGACAGGATCCTTGGCTATGGCTACACCTTC. This codes for CASSKKDRILGYGYTF.

This chain links TRBV5-1 with TRBJ2-3; possible D gene TRBD1, 5 bases. This CDR3 has 14 residues. The ends were cut back, 6 bases at V and 4 bases at J, with 15 bases in the middle. CDR1 SGHRS and CDR2 YFSETQ come from the germline V gene. Written as DNA, the CDR3 is TGCGCCAGCATCGATGCACAGGTTTCAGATACGCAGTATTTT. Encoded protein: CASIDAQVSDTQYF. The variable domain in full, completed from reference TRBV5-1 and TRBJ2-3, reads KAGVTQTPRYLIKTRGQQVTLSCSPISGHRSVSWYQQTPGQGLQFLFEYFSETQRNKGNFPGRFSGRQFSNSRSEMNVSTLELGDSALYLCASIDAQVSDTQYFGPGTRLTVL.

In this sample, this clone is medium-sized. The same CDR3 is also encoded by other DNA sequences in this sample. The rearrangement uses TRBV30 and TRBJ2-2; possibly TRBD1 or TRBD2 for D (6 bases each). The germline V gene encodes CDR1 GTSNPN and CDR2 SVGIG (reference sequence). With 3 bases removed from V and 5 bases from J, the gap between germline ends came to 16 bases. This CDR3 has 15 residues. The CDR3 loop reads CAWRSAGEDTGELFF. As DNA, the CDR3 is TGTGCCTGGAGGAGTGCAGGGGAGGATACCGGGGAGCTGTTTTTT. Based on the CDR3 plus reference TRBV30 and TRBJ2-2, the full variable domain is SQTIHQWPATLVQPVGSPLSLECTVEGTSNPNLYWYRQAAGRGLQLLFYSVGIGQISSEVPQNLSASRPQDRQFILSSKKLLLSDSGFYLCAWRSAGEDTGELFFGEGSRLTVL.

As regards this clone: Germline is not matched at one junction end, which may reflect a read error. CDR3 amino acids: CASSPTGGFYDEQFF. Written as DNA, the CDR3 is TGTGCCAGCAGCCCAACAGGGGGCTTCTACGATGAGCAGTTCTTC. V is TRBV7-9 and J is TRBJ2-1, with 9 bases aligning to TRBD1. This CDR3 spans 15 amino acids. Germline CDR1 is SEHNR and CDR2 is FQNEAQ (reference sequence).

The V gene is TRBV5-4, the J gene TRBJ2-3; D remains ambiguous. The CDR3 is made up of 13 amino acids. With 0 bases removed from V and 6 bases from J, the gap between germline ends came to 8 bases. Germline lookup yields CDR1 SGHNT and CDR2 YYREEE (reference sequence). In nucleotides, the CDR3 is TGTGCCAGCAGCTTGGATCAGACGGATACGCAGTATTTT. Protein product: CASSLDQTDTQYF.

This chain connects TRBV15 to TRBJ2-7, with D possibly being TRBD2 (6 bases). CDR1 LNHNV and CDR2 YYDKDF come from the germline V gene (reference sequence). Trimming took 0 bases from V and 3 from J, leaving 12 bases between them. This CDR3 is built from 15 residues. CDR3 amino acids: CATSRDRSRGYEQYF. CDR3 DNA sequence: TGTGCCACCAGCAGAGATAGGTCGCGGGGCTACGAGCAGTACTTC.

This rearrangement joins TRBV7-3 to TRBJ2-3, with D tentatively TRBD1 (6 bases). Trimming pared 2 bases from V and 2 bases from J, leaving 11 bases between. The germline CDR1 and CDR2 sequences are SGHTA and FQGTGA. The CDR3 extends over 15 amino acids. The CDR3 DNA reads TGTGCCAGCAGCTTACAGACAGGCCCCACAGATACGCAGTATTTT. Its translation: CASSLQTGPTDTQYF. Supplemented by reference TRBV7-3 and TRBJ2-3, the full variable domain reads GAGVSQTPSNKVTEKGKYVELRCDPISGHTALYWYRQSLGQGPEFLIYFQGTGAADDSGLPNDRFFAVRPEGSVSTLKIQRTERGDSAVYLCASSLQTGPTDTQYFGPGTRLTVL.

The rearrangement joins TRBV29-1 to TRBJ2-5, with 9 nucleotides matching TRBD1. CDR1 and CDR2 from the germline V gene are SQVTM and ANQGSEA. This CDR3 comprises 13 residues. Trimming cost V 8 bases and J 3 bases; bases outside gene matches: 7. The CDR3 here is CSTTRTGEETQYF. The CDR3 DNA reads as TGCAGCACCACACGGACAGGGGAAGAGACCCAGTACTTC.

The CDR3 spells CASSLGQLGNTEAFF. The CDR3 DNA reads TGTGCCAGCAGCTTGGGACAGCTTGGGAACACTGAAGCTTTCTTT. This rearrangement joins TRBV5-5 to TRBJ1-1; D perhaps matches TRBD1 (5 bases). The germline CDR1 and CDR2 sequences are SGHKS and YYEKEE (reference sequence). Between the trimmed V and J ends, which lost 0 bases and 1 base, there was a span of 10 bases. The CDR3 totals 15 residues. Full variable domain (outside the CDR3, taken from reference TRBV5-5 and TRBJ1-1): DAGVTQSPTHLIKTRGQQVTLRCSPISGHKSVSWYQQVLGQGPQFIFQYYEKEERGRGNFPDRFSARQFPNYSSELNVNALLLGDSALYLCASSLGQLGNTEAFFGQGTRLTVV.

This chain joins TRBV7-3 and TRBJ1-1; tentative D call: TRBD1 (5 bases). The CDR3 has 15 amino acids. Trimming shortened V by 2 bases and J by 3 bases, and 13 bases separated the two germline ends. Germline CDR1 and CDR2: SGHTA and FQGTGA. The CDR3 spells CASSLLAGGDTEAFF. CDR3 DNA sequence: TGTGCCAGCAGCTTATTGGCGGGGGGAGACACTGAAGCTTTCTTT.

The CDR3 nucleotides read TGTGCCAGTAGAATTGGGACAGGGAACTATGGCTACACCTTC. Protein product: CASRIGTGNYGYTF. The chain employs TRBV19 and TRBJ1-2; 9 bases align to TRBD1. CDR3 length: 14 amino acids. After removal of 6 bases from V and 2 bases from J, the junction contained 4 bases not matched to a gene. From germline, CDR1 is LNHDA and CDR2 SQIVND (reference sequence).

V gene TRBV28 combines with J gene TRBJ2-2; D assignment may be TRBD1 or TRBD2 (6 bases each). V lost 10 bases and J lost 7, with 16 bases in between. Germline CDR1 and CDR2: MDHEN and SYDVKM. The CDR3 consists of 13 residues. DNA of the CDR3: TGTGCCACCCTTCGGGGGCGGGACGGGGAGCTGTTTTTT. This sequence encodes CATLRGRDGELFF.

In its sample, this clone was seen a few times. The chain is built from TRBV28 and TRBJ2-5; 8 bases are shared with TRBD2. CDR3 length: 15 residues. V gave up 5 bases and J gave up 11 bases; unmatched junction bases: 16. Germline loops: CDR1 MDHEN, CDR2 SYDVKM. The CDR3 region has the DNA TGTGCCAGCAGTGACCTTAGCGGGGCCCGGAGGGAGCAGTACTTC. It translates to CASSDLSGARREQYF.

The chain is built from TRBV29-1 and TRBJ1-1; the match to TRBD1 covers 7 bases. Trimming cost V 6 bases and J 5 bases; bases outside gene matches: 3. Germline V gene data show CDR1 as SQVTM and CDR2 as ANQGSEA. The CDR3 runs 11 residues. CDR3 nucleotide sequence: TGCAGCGTCCAGGGACAGACTGAAGCTTTCTTT. It is translated as CSVQGQTEAFF.

The rearrangement joins TRBV27 to TRBJ2-1; a possible D gene is TRBD2 (6 bases). Germline loops: CDR1 MNHEY, CDR2 SMNVEV (reference sequence). The CDR3 runs to 13 residues. Trimming took off 0 bases at V and 12 bases at J, with 12 bases between the two ends. The CDR3 sequence is CASSLSGTLRQFF. The CDR3, as DNA: TGTGCCAGCAGTTTATCCGGGACTCTCCGGCAGTTCTTC.

In nucleotides, the CDR3 is TGTGCCAGTAGTAGAGCGGGCGGGACTAGCGGTGCCTACGAGCAGTACTTC. It translates to CASSRAGGTSGAYEQYF. The rearrangement links TRBV19 to TRBJ2-7; TRBD2 aligns across 11 bases. The CDR3 contains 17 residues. The V and J ends lost 4 bases and 2 bases, in that order; junction bases with no gene match: 10. Germline V gives CDR1 LNHDA, CDR2 SQIVND (reference sequence).

The genes are TRBV11-2 and TRBJ2-5; D is uncertain. Germline loops: CDR1 SGHAT, CDR2 FQNNGV. V was trimmed by 5 bases and J by 5 bases, leaving 15 bases between them. The CDR3 spans 14 residues. The CDR3 DNA reads as TGTGCCAGCAGCCCCCCCAGCTGGTGGGAGACCCAGTACTTC. It codes for CASSPPSWWETQYF.

This clone was observed a few times. This rearrangement joins TRBV6-1 to TRBJ2-7; maybe TRBD1 (6 bases). In germline, CDR1 is MNHNS, CDR2 SASEGT. Trimming took 0 bases from V and 0 from J, leaving 9 bases between them. CDR3 size: 15 residues. CDR3 coding DNA: TGTGCCAGCAGTGAAGCGGGGACACGCTCCTACGAGCAGTACTTC. Translation gives CASSEAGTRSYEQYF.